The source of this T cell receptor (beta chain) is a study of blood T cells in healthy people across ages. Broader study findings: PBMCs that were unsorted prevented a conclusive naive versus antigen-experienced comparison.

The second PCR ran roughly 7 to 11 cycles with a sample-barcoded 5' primer and J-beta primers. The study obtained at least 2.5 million CDR3-containing paired-end reads from every sample. TCRdb used MiXCR to reprocess the 5' RACE reads, holding one entry per CDR3 protein. This sample has 700,000 to 850,000 distinct CDR3 sequences, with approximately 53% found just once. This clonotype was seen only a few times. Antigen unknown. Germline lookup yields CDR1 LNHDA and CDR2 SQIVND (reference sequence). CDR3 length: 14 residues. V dropped 7 bases and J dropped 1 base, with 13 bases sitting between them. The chain is built from TRBV19 and TRBJ1-1, with TRBD1 as a possible D gene (6 bases). The receptor comes from a man at least 80 years old in good health. Sequenced input: blood. CDR3 sequence (DNA): TGTGCCAGTATCCGGACAGACCGGAACACTGAAGCTTTCTTT. Translating it yields CASIRTDRNTEAFF.